This paragraph reports one T cell receptor (beta chain). One end of the junction is discordant with germline, which a read error may explain. Seattle researchers signed up patients amid active infection and tracked them longitudinally. Authors' methods: By means of reference gene primer amplification, nucleated cell counts were estimated. Some clones are missing from TCRdb's copy, which holds only in-frame ones; the method was immunoSEQ multiplex PCR. V and J calls and clone size are those listed in that table; D and trimming were worked out from the DNA. Of about 100,000 clones listed, about 90% are singletons. This sample was taken from a study of blood T cell repertoires in COVID-19. Study information: COVID-19 samples collected from the United States, Italy and Spain covered acute and convalescent phases. PBMCs, B-cell-depleted T cells, or T cells were the source of the cDNA or gDNA that made up the material.

This CDR3 spans 14 amino acids. From germline, CDR1 is MNHEY and CDR2 SVGAGI. Sequenced input: peripheral blood. This clonotype originated in a human donor with COVID-19, enrolled during active disease. The donor label of this sample is uncertain. V gene TRBV6-5 combines with J gene TRBJ1-6; D gene uncertain. The CDR3 loop reads CASSYSGPTDHRYF. The CDR3 DNA reads TGTGCCAGCAGTTACTCAGGCCCTACAGATCATCGTTACTTT.